The 13 T cell receptor beta chains presented below share a single source sample, sequenced in a study of blood T cell repertoires in COVID-19. Libraries were prepared by immunoSEQ multiplex PCR; TCRdb keeps only in-frame clonotypes and omits some of them. Among about 150,000 clones listed, 60% to 85% were seen once. The sample taken for sequencing was peripheral blood. These receptors all stem from a man older than 75 with acute or convalescent COVID-19.

The chain links TRBV6-5 to TRBJ2-6; perhaps TRBD2 as D (5 bases). This CDR3 contains 15 residues. Germline CDR1 MNHEY, CDR2 SVGAGI. With 10 bases removed from V and 0 bases from J, the gap between germline ends came to 13 bases. The CDR3 protein is CATSLGRSGANVLTF. As DNA, the CDR3 is TGTGCCACCTCACTAGGGCGCTCTGGGGCCAACGTCCTGACTTTC.

This rearrangement joins TRBV5-8 to TRBJ2-3; 7 bases match TRBD2. After removal of 4 bases from V and 5 bases from J, the junction contained 4 bases not matched to a gene. Germline V lookup: CDR1 SGHTS, CDR2 YDEGEE. There are 13 residues in the CDR3. CDR3 nucleotide sequence: TGTGCCAGCAGCCTAAGCGGGGTAGATACGCAGTATTTT. Protein sequence: CASSLSGVDTQYF.

V usage is TRBV5-4 and J usage is TRBJ1-1, with a tentative D call TRBD1 (6 bases). V dropped 0 bases and J dropped 1 base, with 10 bases sitting between them. CDR1 and CDR2 (germline): SGHNT, YYREEE (reference sequence). This CDR3 region has 15 residues. CDR3 sequence: CASSLAPGENTEAFF. Here the CDR3 DNA reads TGTGCCAGCAGCTTGGCTCCAGGGGAGAACACTGAAGCTTTCTTT.

This chain connects TRBV18 to TRBJ1-1, with TRBD1 matching over 9 bases. The CDR3 sequence is 14 residues long. Losses at the gene ends were 5 bases for V and 7 bases for J; bases not matched to a gene: 8. Germline V gene lookup returns CDR1 KGHSH and CDR2 LQKENI. DNA of the CDR3: TGTGCCAGCTCAGCACAGGGGGCGGCCGTTGAAGCTTTCTTT. It is translated as CASSAQGAAVEAFF.

The V and J genes are TRBV6-5 and TRBJ1-2, with D uncertain. Germline-derived CDR1 and CDR2 are MNHEY and SVGAGI. The CDR3 is made up of 13 amino acids. V shed 6 bases and J shed 1 base, with 9 bases lying between them. CDR3: CASSPAGNYGYTF. The DNA for the CDR3 is TGTGCCAGCAGCCCGGCGGGTAACTATGGCTACACCTTC.

The chain links TRBV14 to TRBJ2-7, with TRBD1 matching over 8 bases. Per germline, CDR1 SGHDN and CDR2 FVKESK. The CDR3 runs 16 residues. With V trimmed by 0 bases and J by 2 bases, 6 bases remained unmatched. The DNA for the CDR3 is TGTGCCAGCAGCCAAGATAATAGACAGGGGACCTACGAGCAGTACTTC. It translates to CASSQDNRQGTYEQYF.

The chain recombines TRBV5-1 with TRBJ2-1; D unclear. Deletions cut 0 bases from V and 1 base from J, with 8 bases between. CDR1 and CDR2 from the germline V gene are SGHRS and YFSETQ. The CDR3 consists of 15 residues. In DNA, the CDR3 is TGCGCCAGCAGCTTGGTTGGAGATTCCTACAATGAGCAGTTCTTC. It codes for CASSLVGDSYNEQFF. Complete variable domain (other parts from reference TRBV5-1 and TRBJ2-1): KAGVTQTPRYLIKTRGQQVTLSCSPISGHRSVSWYQQTPGQGLQFLFEYFSETQRNKGNFPGRFSGRQFSNSRSEMNVSTLELGDSALYLCASSLVGDSYNEQFFGPGTRLTVL.

This chain links TRBV12-3 or TRBV12-4 with TRBJ1-5; no clear D gene. Trimming removed 6 bases from V and 7 bases from J, with 13 bases in between. The CDR3 spans 13 residues. The CDR3 loop reads CASSWNDNQPQHF. The CDR3 DNA reads TGTGCCAGCAGCTGGAATGACAACCAGCCCCAGCATTTT.

The rearrangement uses TRBV11-2 and TRBJ2-5; D not resolved. From germline, CDR1 is SGHAT and CDR2 FQNNGV. The CDR3 totals 14 residues. The ends were cut back, 7 bases at V and 2 bases at J, with 14 bases in the middle. The CDR3, as DNA: TGTGCCAGCAACCCCGTTGGGCAGCAAGAGACCCAGTACTTC. Protein: CASNPVGQQETQYF.

This clone was detected a few times. This sequence joins TRBV9 and TRBJ1-3; D call uncertain. Per the germline V gene, CDR1 is SGDLS and CDR2 is YYNGEE. The CDR3 sequence is 14 residues long. Between the trimmed V and J ends, which lost 0 bases and 2 bases, there was a span of 6 bases. DNA of the CDR3: TGTGCCAGCAGCGTAGCCCCAACTGGAAACACCATATATTTT. It yields the protein CASSVAPTGNTIYF.

The gene calls are TRBV6-4 and TRBJ2-3; D unclear. The CDR3 is made up of 13 amino acids. The V end was cut by 0 bases, the J end by 2 bases, with 3 bases between. Germline values: CDR1 MRHNA, CDR2 SNTAGT. CDR3 sequence reads: CASSDSFTDTQYF. The DNA of the CDR3 is TGTGCCAGCAGTGACTCCTTCACAGATACGCAGTATTTT.

The chain uses TRBV6-1 and TRBJ1-5; 8 bases are shared with TRBD1. Unmatched junction bases numbered 8, after V lost 4 bases and J lost 3 bases. The CDR3 consists of 16 residues. Germline loops: CDR1 MNHNS, CDR2 SASEGT. In DNA, the CDR3 is TGTGCCAGCAGTGGAACCGAGACAGGGGTCAATCAGCCCCAGCATTTT. Its translation is CASSGTETGVNQPQHF.

The J gene is TRBJ2-3, the V gene TRBV7-9; TRBD1 aligns across 7 bases. V shed 0 bases and J 5 bases; nucleotides not matched to a gene: 5. Germline V gene data show CDR1 as SEHNR and CDR2 as FQNEAQ (reference sequence). The CDR3 is 15 amino acids. The CDR3 here is CASSLARGQGDTQYF. The CDR3 DNA follows: TGTGCCAGCAGCTTAGCGAGGGGGCAGGGAGATACGCAGTATTTT.